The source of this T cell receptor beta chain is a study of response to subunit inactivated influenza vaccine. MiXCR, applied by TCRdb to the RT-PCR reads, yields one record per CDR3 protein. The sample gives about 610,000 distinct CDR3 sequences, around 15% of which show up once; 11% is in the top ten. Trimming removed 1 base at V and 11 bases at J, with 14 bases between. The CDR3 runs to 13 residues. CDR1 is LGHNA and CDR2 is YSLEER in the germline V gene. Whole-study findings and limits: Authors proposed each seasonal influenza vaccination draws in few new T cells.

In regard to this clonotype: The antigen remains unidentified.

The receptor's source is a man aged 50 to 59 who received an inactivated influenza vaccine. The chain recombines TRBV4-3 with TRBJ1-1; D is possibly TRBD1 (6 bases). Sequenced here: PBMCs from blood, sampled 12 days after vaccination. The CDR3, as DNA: TGCGCCAGCAGCCAAGGCCCGGGGGCTAGGGCTTTCTTT. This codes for CASSQGPGARAFF.